This record concerns one T cell receptor beta chain sequence. The sample belongs to a study of blood T cell repertoires in COVID-19. This table comes from immunoSEQ multiplex PCR, and its TCRdb copy is limited to in-frame clones, with some not included. The sample has over 200,000 clones, around 83% seen once. Donors of Cohort 3 who recovered were those that had two negative PCRs, clearance, or symptom resolution. V lost 3 bases to trimming and J lost 3 bases; unmatched junction nucleotides: 5. Per germline, CDR1 ENHRY and CDR2 SYGVKD. CDR3 length: 15 residues. The rearrangement uses TRBV10-3 and TRBJ1-2, with 9 bases fitting TRBD1. The sequence derives from a middle-aged woman who had recovered from COVID-19. Material: PBMCs or T cells enriched from blood (not recorded which). The CDR3 is CAISDLTGGDYGYTF. CDR3 sequence (DNA): TGTGCCATCAGTGATTTGACAGGGGGTGACTATGGCTACACCTTC.